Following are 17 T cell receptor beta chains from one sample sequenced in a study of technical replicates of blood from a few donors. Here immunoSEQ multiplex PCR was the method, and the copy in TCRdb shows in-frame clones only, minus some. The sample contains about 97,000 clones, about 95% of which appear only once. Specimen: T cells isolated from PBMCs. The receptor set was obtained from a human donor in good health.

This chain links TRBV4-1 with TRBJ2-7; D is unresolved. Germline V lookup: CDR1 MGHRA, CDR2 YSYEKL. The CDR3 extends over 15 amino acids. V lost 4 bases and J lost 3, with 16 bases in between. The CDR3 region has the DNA TGCGCCAGCAGCCCTTCAGGTCTACTCATCTACGAGCAGTACTTC. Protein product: CASSPSGLLIYEQYF.

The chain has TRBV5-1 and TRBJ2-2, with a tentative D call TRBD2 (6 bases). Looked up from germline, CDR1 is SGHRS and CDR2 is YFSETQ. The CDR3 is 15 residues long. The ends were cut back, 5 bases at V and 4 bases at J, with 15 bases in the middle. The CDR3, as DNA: TGCGCCAGCAGATCCACTAGCATGGGCACCGGGGAGCTGTTTTTT. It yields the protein CASRSTSMGTGELFF.

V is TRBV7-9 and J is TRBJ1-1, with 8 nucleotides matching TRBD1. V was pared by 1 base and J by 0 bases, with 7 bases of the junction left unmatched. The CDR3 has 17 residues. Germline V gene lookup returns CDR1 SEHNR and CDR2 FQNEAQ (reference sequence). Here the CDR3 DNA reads TGTGCCAGCAGCTTAGGGGCAGGGGGCCGTGTGAACACTGAAGCTTTCTTT. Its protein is CASSLGAGGRVNTEAFF.

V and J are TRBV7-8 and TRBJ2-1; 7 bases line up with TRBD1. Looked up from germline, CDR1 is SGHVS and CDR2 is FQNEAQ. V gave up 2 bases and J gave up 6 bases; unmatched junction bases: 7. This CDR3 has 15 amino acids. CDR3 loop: CASSLLGQRLNEQFF. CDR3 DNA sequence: TGTGCCAGCAGCTTATTGGGACAGCGCCTCAATGAGCAGTTCTTC.

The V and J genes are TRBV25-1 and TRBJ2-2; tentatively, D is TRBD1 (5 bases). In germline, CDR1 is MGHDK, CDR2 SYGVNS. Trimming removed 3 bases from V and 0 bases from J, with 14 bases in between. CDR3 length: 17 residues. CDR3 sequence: CASSDPGQGSNTGELFF. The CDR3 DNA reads TGTGCCAGCAGTGATCCGGGTCAGGGATCGAACACCGGGGAGCTGTTTTTT.

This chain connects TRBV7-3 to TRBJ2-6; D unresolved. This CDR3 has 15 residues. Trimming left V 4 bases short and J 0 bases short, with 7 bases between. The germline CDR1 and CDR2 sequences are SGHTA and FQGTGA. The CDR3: CASSYSFSGANVLTF. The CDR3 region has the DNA TGTGCCAGCAGCTACAGCTTCTCTGGGGCCAACGTCCTGACTTTC.

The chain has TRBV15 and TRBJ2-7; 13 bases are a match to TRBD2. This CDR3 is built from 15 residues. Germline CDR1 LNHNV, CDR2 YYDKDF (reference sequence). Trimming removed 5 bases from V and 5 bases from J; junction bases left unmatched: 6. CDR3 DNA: TGTGCCACCAGCGGGGGGACTAGCGGGATCCACGAGCAGTACTTC. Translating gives CATSGGTSGIHEQYF.

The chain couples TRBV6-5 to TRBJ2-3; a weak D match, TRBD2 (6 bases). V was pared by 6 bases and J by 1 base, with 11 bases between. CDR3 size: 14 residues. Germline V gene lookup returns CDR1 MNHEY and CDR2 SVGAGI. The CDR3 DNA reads TGTGCCAGCAGCCTAGGGACTCGCACAGATACGCAGTATTTT. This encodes CASSLGTRTDTQYF.

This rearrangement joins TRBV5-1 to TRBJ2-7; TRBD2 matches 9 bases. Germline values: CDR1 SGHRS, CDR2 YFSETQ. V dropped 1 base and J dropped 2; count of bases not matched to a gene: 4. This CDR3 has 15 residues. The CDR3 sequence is CASSLWASGTYEQYF. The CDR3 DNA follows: TGCGCCAGCAGCTTGTGGGCTAGCGGGACCTACGAGCAGTACTTC.

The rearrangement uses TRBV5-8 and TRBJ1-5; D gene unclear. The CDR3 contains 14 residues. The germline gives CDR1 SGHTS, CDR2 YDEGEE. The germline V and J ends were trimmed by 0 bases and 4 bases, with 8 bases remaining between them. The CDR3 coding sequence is TGTGCCAGCAGCTTGGAACGAGTAAATCAGCCCCAGCATTTT. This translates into CASSLERVNQPQHF.

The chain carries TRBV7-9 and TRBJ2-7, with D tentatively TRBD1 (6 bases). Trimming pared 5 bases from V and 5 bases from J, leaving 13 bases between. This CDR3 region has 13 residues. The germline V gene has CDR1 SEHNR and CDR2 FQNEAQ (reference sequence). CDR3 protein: CASSQGPSDEQYF. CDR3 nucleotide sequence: TGTGCCAGCAGCCAGGGGCCCTCGGACGAGCAGTACTTC.

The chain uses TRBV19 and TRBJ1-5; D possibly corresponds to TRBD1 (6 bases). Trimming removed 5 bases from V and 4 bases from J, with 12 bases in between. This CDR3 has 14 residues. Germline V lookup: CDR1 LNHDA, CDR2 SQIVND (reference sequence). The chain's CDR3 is CASSQPGDNQPQHF. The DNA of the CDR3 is TGTGCCAGTAGTCAACCAGGGGATAATCAGCCCCAGCATTTT.

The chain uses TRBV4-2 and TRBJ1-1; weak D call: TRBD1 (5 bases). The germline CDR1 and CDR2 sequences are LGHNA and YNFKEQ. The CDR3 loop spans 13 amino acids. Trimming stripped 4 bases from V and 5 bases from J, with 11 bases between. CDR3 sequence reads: CASSREQATEAFF. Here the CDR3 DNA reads TGTGCCAGCAGCCGAGAACAGGCTACTGAAGCTTTCTTT.

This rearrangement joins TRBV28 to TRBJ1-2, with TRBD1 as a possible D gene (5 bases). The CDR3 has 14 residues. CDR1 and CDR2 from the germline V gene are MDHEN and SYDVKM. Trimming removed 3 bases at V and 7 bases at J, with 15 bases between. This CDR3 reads CASSFVAYGAGYTF. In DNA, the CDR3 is TGTGCCAGCAGTTTCGTGGCTTATGGGGCTGGCTACACCTTC.

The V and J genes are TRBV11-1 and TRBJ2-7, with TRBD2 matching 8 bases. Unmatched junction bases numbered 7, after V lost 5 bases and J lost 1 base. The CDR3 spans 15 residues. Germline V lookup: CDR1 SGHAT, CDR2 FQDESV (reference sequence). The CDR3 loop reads CASSPSGPASYEQYF. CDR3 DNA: TGTGCCAGCAGCCCTAGCGGGCCTGCATCCTACGAGCAGTACTTC.

The CDR3 nucleotides read TGTGCCAGCAGTGAACTAGCCCAAATGAACACTGAAGCTTTCTTT. The encoded protein is CASSELAQMNTEAFF. V gene TRBV2 combines with J gene TRBJ1-1; D not resolved. Germline CDR1 reads SNHLY; CDR2 reads FYNNEI. CDR3 length: 15 residues. V lost 2 bases to trimming and J lost 0 bases, with 10 bases between them. The whole variable domain, remainder taken from reference TRBV2 and TRBJ1-1, is EPEVTQTPSHQVTQMGQEVILRCVPISNHLYFYWYRQILGQKVEFLVSFYNNEISEKSEIFDDQFSVERPDGSNFTLKIRSTKLEDSAMYFCASSELAQMNTEAFFGQGTRLTVV.

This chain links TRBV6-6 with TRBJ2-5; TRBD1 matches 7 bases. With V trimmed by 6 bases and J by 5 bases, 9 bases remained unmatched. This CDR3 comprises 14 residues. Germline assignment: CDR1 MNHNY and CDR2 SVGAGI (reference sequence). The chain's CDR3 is CASSRGQVWETQYF. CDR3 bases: TGTGCCAGCAGCCGAGGACAGGTTTGGGAGACCCAGTACTTC.